A selection of T cell receptor beta chains follows, all from one sample in a study of blood T cell repertoires in COVID-19. Here immunoSEQ multiplex PCR was the method, and the copy in TCRdb shows in-frame clones only, minus some. In the table there are over 100,000 clones, around 92% of which are singletons. Sequenced input: peripheral blood. These receptors originate from a man between 18 and 35 years old with acute or convalescent COVID-19. The CDR3 runs from the conserved cysteine through the conserved F or W. The D gene is left open where the match is weak. Where a row states a size, it is once, few, many or the class of an expanded clone; other rows omit it.

-	TRBD1	TRBJ2-5	TRBV5-6	15	TGTGCCAGCAGCCGCGGACAGGACCGCCAAGAGACCCAGTACTTC	CASSRGQDRQETQYF
-	TRBD1	TRBJ2-7	TRBV6-6	16	TGTGCCAGCAGTTCGCTTCCCGGGACAGGGGGCTACGAGCAGTACTTC	CASSSLPGTGGYEQYF
-	TRBD2	TRBJ2-3	TRBV19	16	TGTGCCAGTAGCCTCCGACTAGCGGGGTTCACAGATACGCAGTATTTT	CASSLRLAGFTDTQYF
once	TRBD2	TRBJ2-1	TRBV20-1	11	TGCAGTGGAGCGGGAGCCAATGAGCAGTTCTTC	CSGAGANEQFF
-	TRBD2	TRBJ2-1	TRBV13	16	TGTGCCAGCAGCGAGAGAAGCGGGGGATTCTACAATGAGCAGTTCTTC	CASSERSGGFYNEQFF
-	-	TRBJ1-5	TRBV5-1	14	TGCGCCAGCAGCTCTCAAGGGGGCAATCAGCCCCAGCATTTT	CASSSQGGNQPQHF
few	-	TRBJ1-2	TRBV2	15	TGTGCCAGCAGTGATCCCTGGCCAGGGGAATATGGCTACACCTTC	CASSDPWPGEYGYTF
-	TRBD1	TRBJ1-1	TRBV7-9	13	TGTGCCAGCAGCCCCCAAACAGGGGCTGAAGCTTTCTTT	CASSPQTGAEAFF
-	-	TRBJ1-1	TRBV6-5	15	TGTGCCAGCAGGCCCTCGAGGGAGGCTAGCACTGAAGCTTTCTTT	CASRPSREASTEAFF
-	-	TRBJ1-5	TRBV21-1	18	TGTGCCAGCAGCAAATCCTACAGGGGGCGAGTGTGCAATCAGCCCCAGCATTTT	CASSKSYRGRVCNQPQHF
-	TRBD1	TRBJ1-2	TRBV18	15	TGTGCCAGCTCACCATACCGGGACAGGATTGGGGGCTACACCTTC	CASSPYRDRIGGYTF
-	TRBD1	TRBJ2-7	TRBV5-1	14	TGCGCCAGCAGCCGTGACAGGGCGTCGGGTGAGCAGTACTTC	CASSRDRASGEQYF
few	-	TRBJ1-2	TRBV5-4	12	TGTGCCAGCAGCTCGCCGGACAGCGGCTACACCTTC	CASSSPDSGYTF
-	TRBD2	TRBJ2-2	TRBV25-1	17	TGTGCCAGCAGCGGCCTAGCGGGAGGGCCCGAAACCGGGGAGCTGTTTTTT	CASSGLAGGPETGELFF
-	-	TRBJ1-2	TRBV6-5	13	TGTGCCAGCAGCCCCCGGACGGGGGACGGCTACACCTTC	CASSPRTGDGYTF
-	-	TRBJ2-1	TRBV24-1	13	TGTGCCACCAGTGGAGGGAGTCGCGATGAGCAGTTCTTC	CATSGGSRDEQFF
-	-	TRBJ1-1	TRBV11-2	16	TGTGCCAGCAGCTTACTACTCGGAGTTTTGAACACTGAAGCTTTCTTT	CASSLLLGVLNTEAFF
-	TRBD1	TRBJ1-1	TRBV11-2	14	TGTGCCAGCAGCTTGACAGGGGTTAACACTGAAGCTTTCTTT	CASSLTGVNTEAFF
-	TRBD2	TRBJ2-3	TRBV6-2/TRBV6-3	16	TGTGCCAGCAGGCCTAGCGGGAGAACTGGAACAGATACGCAGTATTTT	CASRPSGRTGTDTQYF
-	TRBD1	TRBJ1-5	TRBV19	15	TGTGCCAGTAGTATACAACAGGGGAGCGGGCAGCCCCAGCATTTT	CASSIQQGSGQPQHF
-	TRBD1	TRBJ2-2	TRBV5-1	16	TGCGCCAGCAGCCGAGAGGGACAGGGAGGGACCGGGGAGCTGTTTTTT	CASSREGQGGTGELFF
-	-	TRBJ2-5	TRBV19	14	TGTGCCAGTAGTATTGGGACTCCTCAAGAGACCCAGTACTTC	CASSIGTPQETQYF
-	TRBD1	TRBJ1-2	TRBV18	16	TGTGCCAGCTCACCACCTCTCTTACCAGGGGGCTATGGCTACACCTTC	CASSPPLLPGGYGYTF
-	-	TRBJ2-6	TRBV14	16	TGTGCCAGCAGCCCGAATACAGGCCAAGCGGCCAACGTCCTGACTTTC	CASSPNTGQAANVLTF
-	TRBD1	TRBJ2-5	TRBV3-1/TRBV3-2	15	TGTGCCAGCAGCACCCGGACAGGATTCCAAGAGACCCAGTACTTC	CASSTRTGFQETQYF
-	TRBD2	TRBJ2-4	TRBV7-2	14	TGTGCCAGCAGCTTAGAACTAGCGGGGGACATTCAGTACTTC	CASSLELAGDIQYF
once	-	TRBJ1-4	TRBV19	15	TGTGCCAGTAGTATACTGTTTGCAACTAATGAAAAACTGTTTTTT	CASSILFATNEKLFF
-	-	TRBJ1-5	TRBV5-6	16	TGTGCCAGCAGCGGCGGGGCCGACTCCCTTAATCAGCCCCAGCATTTT	CASSGGADSLNQPQHF
-	TRBD2	TRBJ2-3	TRBV19	18	TGTGCCAGTAGTACCCCCGGACTAGCGGGATCTAGCACAGATACGCAGTATTTT	CASSTPGLAGSSTDTQYF
-	TRBD1	TRBJ2-1	TRBV2	15	TGTGCCAGCAACCAAGGACAGGGGGATTACAATGAGCAGTTCTTC	CASNQGQGDYNEQFF
-	TRBD1	TRBJ1-2	TRBV19	16	TGTGCCAGTAGCCGGGACAGGGGACAAAGGGACTATGGCTACACCTTC	CASSRDRGQRDYGYTF
-	TRBD1	TRBJ2-2	TRBV29-1	18	TGCAGCGTTGCGGGGACAGGGGCGACTAAGCCGAACACCGGGGAGCTGTTTTTT	CSVAGTGATKPNTGELFF
-	TRBD2	TRBJ2-7	TRBV5-1	14	TGCGCCAGCAGCTTGGAGCCGGCGGGGGGAGAGCAGTACTTC	CASSLEPAGGEQYF
-	TRBD1	TRBJ2-7	TRBV6-5	15	TGTGCCAGCAGAATTTCCGGGACAGGTTCCTACGAGCAGTACTTC	CASRISGTGSYEQYF
-	TRBD1	TRBJ1-4	TRBV5-1	16	TGCGCCAGCAGCTTGACTCCCGGGACAGAAAATGAAAAACTGTTTTTT	CASSLTPGTENEKLFF
-	-	TRBJ2-5	TRBV7-9	15	TGTGCCAGCAGCTCCCTCGGGACTCTTGGGGAGACCCAGTACTTC	CASSSLGTLGETQYF
-	-	TRBJ1-5	TRBV4-2	15	TGTGCCAGCAGCCAAGACAGGGCAAGCAATCAGCCCCAGCATTTT	CASSQDRASNQPQHF
once	TRBD1	TRBJ1-2	TRBV30	15	TGTGCCTGGAGCCCAGACAGGGGCCTTAACTATGGCTACACCTTC	CAWSPDRGLNYGYTF
once	-	TRBJ2-3	TRBV19	15	TGTGCCAGTAGTCGCGGGGGCCTTAGCACAGATACGCAGTATTTT	CASSRGGLSTDTQYF
-	-	TRBJ1-2	TRBV2	14	TGTGCCAGCAGTGAGGAGGGGACTAACTATGGCTACACCTTC	CASSEEGTNYGYTF
-	-	TRBJ2-5	TRBV7-8	13	TGTGCCAGCAGCCTACGGACAGAAGAGACCCAGTACTTC	CASSLRTEETQYF
few	TRBD1	TRBJ1-3	TRBV7-9	16	TGTGCCAGCAGCTTAACCCCCGGGACAGTGATTGACACCATATATTTT	CASSLTPGTVIDTIYF
-	TRBD1	TRBJ1-4	TRBV25-1	15	TGTGCCAGCAGTGCACGACAGGGGATGTGGGAAAAACTGTTTTTT	CASSARQGMWEKLFF
-	-	TRBJ2-2	TRBV19	14	TGTGCCAGTAGTACTAACAGGGACACCGGGGAGCTGTTTTTT	CASSTNRDTGELFF